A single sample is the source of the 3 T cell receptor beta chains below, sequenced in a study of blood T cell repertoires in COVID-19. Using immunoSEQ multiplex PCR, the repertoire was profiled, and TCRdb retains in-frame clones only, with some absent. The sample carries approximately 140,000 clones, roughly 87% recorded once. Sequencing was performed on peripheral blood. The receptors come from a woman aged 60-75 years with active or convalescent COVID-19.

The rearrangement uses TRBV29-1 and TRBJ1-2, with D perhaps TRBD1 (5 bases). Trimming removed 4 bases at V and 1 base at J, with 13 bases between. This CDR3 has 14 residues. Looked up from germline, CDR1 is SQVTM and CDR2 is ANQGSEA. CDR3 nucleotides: TGCAGCGTTGCGGAAGGGGCCCTTAACTATGGCTACACCTTC. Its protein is CSVAEGALNYGYTF.

CDR3 sequence: CASSIGDRESTEAFF. CDR3 nucleotides: TGTGCCAGCAGCATAGGGGACAGGGAGAGCACTGAAGCTTTCTTT. The rearrangement links TRBV3-1 (or the pseudogene TRBV3-2) to TRBJ1-1, with TRBD1 matching over 9 bases. J lost 4 bases, V lost 5 bases, and 8 bases had no gene match. This CDR3 is built from 15 residues. Germline V gives CDR1 LGHDT, CDR2 YNNKEL (reference sequence).

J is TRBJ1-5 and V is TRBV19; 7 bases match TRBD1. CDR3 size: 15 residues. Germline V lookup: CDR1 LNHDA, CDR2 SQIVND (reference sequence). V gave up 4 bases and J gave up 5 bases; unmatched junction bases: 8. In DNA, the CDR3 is TGTGCCAGTAGTACCTCTACAGGGGCCTATCAGCCCCAGCATTTT. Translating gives CASSTSTGAYQPQHF. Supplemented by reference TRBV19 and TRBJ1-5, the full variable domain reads DGGITQSPKYLFRKEGQNVTLSCEQNLNHDAMYWYRQDPGQGLRLIYYSQIVNDFQKGDIAEGYSVSREKKESFPLTVTSAQKNPTAFYLCASSTSTGAYQPQHFGDGTRLSIL.